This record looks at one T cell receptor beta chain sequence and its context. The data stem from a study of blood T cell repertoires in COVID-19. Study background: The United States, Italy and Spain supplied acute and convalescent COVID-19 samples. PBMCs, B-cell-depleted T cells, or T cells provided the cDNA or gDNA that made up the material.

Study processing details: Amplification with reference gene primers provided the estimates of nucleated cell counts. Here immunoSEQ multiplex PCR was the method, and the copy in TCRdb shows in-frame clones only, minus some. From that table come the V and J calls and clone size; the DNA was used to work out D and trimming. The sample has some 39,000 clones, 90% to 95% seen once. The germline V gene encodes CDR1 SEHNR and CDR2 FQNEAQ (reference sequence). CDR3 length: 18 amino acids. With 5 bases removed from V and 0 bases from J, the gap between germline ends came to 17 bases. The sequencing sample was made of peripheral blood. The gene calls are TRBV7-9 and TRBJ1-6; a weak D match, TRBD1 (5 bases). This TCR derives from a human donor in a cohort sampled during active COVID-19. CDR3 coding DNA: TGTGCCAGCAGCCCGAACCCCGACAGCCGCTCCTATAATTCACCCCTCCACTTT. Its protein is CASSPNPDSRSYNSPLHF.